This T cell receptor beta chain was profiled in a study of breast tumors, draining lymph nodes, adjacent tissues. Whole-study results and caveats: Tumors had less TCR diversity than lymph nodes, more than nontumor tissue. Tumor and nontumor repertoires were significantly more similar in luminal-like than in basal-like breast cancer. That most tumor T cells come from lymph nodes remained unproven.

CDR1 is DFQATT and CDR2 is SNEGSKA in the germline V gene (reference sequence). The CDR3 spans 12 residues. V gave up 8 bases and J gave up 2 bases, with 13 bases separating them. One entry per CDR3 protein, called by TCRdb with MiXCR from the multiplex PCR reads. The table shows 160,000 or so distinct CDR3 sequences, with about 34% occurring only once. Breast cancer patients provided tissue from their axillary draining lymph nodes. Worth noting for this clonotype: Its antigen is undetermined.

Sequenced sample: axillary lymph node tissue. The TCR originated in a female donor with breast cancer. Some clones in this sample may be carry-over from other donors' samples. The chain joins TRBV20-1 to TRBJ2-7; perhaps TRBD2 as D (5 bases). The CDR3 protein is CSPTSGTYEQYF. CDR3 nucleotides: TGCAGTCCAACCTCCGGGACCTACGAGCAGTACTTC.